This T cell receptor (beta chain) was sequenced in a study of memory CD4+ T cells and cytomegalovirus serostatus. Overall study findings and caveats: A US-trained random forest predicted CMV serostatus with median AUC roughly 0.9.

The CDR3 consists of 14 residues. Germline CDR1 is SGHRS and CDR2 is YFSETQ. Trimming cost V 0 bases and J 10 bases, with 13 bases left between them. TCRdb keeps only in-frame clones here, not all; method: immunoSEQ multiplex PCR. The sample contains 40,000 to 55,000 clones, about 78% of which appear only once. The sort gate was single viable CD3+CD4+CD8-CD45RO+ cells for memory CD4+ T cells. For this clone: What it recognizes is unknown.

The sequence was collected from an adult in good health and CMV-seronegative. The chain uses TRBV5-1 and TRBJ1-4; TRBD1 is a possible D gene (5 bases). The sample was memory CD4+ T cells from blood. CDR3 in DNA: TGCGCCAGCAGCTTGGATCAGCCCCAGGGAAAACTGTTTTTT. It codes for CASSLDQPQGKLFF.